Reported below is one T cell receptor (beta chain). Its antigen is currently unknown. These data originate in a study of CD8 T cells in Susac syndrome. General study findings and limits: In its TCR sequencing and HLA analysis, the study acknowledged that the number of individuals was relatively small.

Purification of the CD8+ and CD4+ T cells relied on negative isolation, and TEMRA cells underwent FACS enrichment. RNA totalling 0.5 to 1 ug underwent reverse transcription with random hexamers. The immunoSEQ assay covered 54 Vbeta and 13 Jbeta segments for CDR3. A single record per CDR3 protein comes from TCRdb applying MiXCR to the immunoSEQ multiplex PCR reads. In the table there are 100,000 to 150,000 distinct CDR3 sequences, more than 80% of which are singletons. The CDR3 sequence is 15 residues long. V gave up 1 base and J gave up 0 bases, with 9 bases separating them. The germline CDR1 and CDR2 sequences are MGHRA and YSYEKL.

Source material: CD8+ T cells from PBMCs. The rearrangement links TRBV4-1 to TRBJ2-5; weak D call: TRBD1 (5 bases). The TCR comes from a human donor with multiple sclerosis. The CDR3 is CASSQGHRYQETQYF. The DNA of the CDR3 is TGCGCCAGCAGCCAAGGGCACAGGTACCAAGAGACCCAGTACTTC.